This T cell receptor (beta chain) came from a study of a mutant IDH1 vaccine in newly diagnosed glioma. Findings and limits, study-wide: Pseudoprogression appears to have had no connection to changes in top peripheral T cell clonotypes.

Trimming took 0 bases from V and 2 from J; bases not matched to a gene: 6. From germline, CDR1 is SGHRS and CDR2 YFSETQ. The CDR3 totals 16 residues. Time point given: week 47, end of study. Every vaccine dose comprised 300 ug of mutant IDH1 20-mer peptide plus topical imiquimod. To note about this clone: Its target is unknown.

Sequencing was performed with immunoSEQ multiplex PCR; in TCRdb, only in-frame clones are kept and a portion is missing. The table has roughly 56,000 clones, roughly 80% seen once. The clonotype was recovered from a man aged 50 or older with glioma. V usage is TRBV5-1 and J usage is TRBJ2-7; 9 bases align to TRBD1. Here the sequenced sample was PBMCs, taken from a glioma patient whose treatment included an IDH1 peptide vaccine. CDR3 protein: CASSLAGTGIPYEQYF. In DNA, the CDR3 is TGCGCCAGCAGCTTGGCCGGGACAGGGATTCCCTACGAGCAGTACTTC.